The 2 T cell receptor beta chains in this list originate from one sample, sequenced in a study of identifying expanded T cells in peripheral blood. Method: immunoSEQ multiplex PCR; TCRdb's copy keeps in-frame clones and lacks some. The sample has tens of thousands of clones, over 75% seen once. What was sequenced was blood. Receptor source: a person aged 18 to 69 in good health.

V is TRBV9 and J is TRBJ2-2; D is uncertain. Between the trimmed V and J ends, which lost 0 bases and 7 bases, there was a span of 10 bases. Germline assignment: CDR1 SGDLS and CDR2 YYNGEE. The length of the CDR3 is 14 residues. This CDR3 is CASSVAEGNGELFF. CDR3 coding DNA: TGTGCCAGCAGCGTAGCGGAAGGGAACGGGGAGCTGTTTTTT.

The chain is built from TRBV7-6 and TRBJ2-1; D is tentatively TRBD1 or TRBD2 (5 bases each). Germline CDR1 SGHVS, CDR2 FNYEAQ. CDR3 length equals 15 residues. V lost 5 bases, J lost 4 bases, and 15 bases lay in between. The CDR3 bases are TGTGCCAGCAGCCGGGACGGATCTTTATACAATGAGCAGTTCTTC. Residues: CASSRDGSLYNEQFF.